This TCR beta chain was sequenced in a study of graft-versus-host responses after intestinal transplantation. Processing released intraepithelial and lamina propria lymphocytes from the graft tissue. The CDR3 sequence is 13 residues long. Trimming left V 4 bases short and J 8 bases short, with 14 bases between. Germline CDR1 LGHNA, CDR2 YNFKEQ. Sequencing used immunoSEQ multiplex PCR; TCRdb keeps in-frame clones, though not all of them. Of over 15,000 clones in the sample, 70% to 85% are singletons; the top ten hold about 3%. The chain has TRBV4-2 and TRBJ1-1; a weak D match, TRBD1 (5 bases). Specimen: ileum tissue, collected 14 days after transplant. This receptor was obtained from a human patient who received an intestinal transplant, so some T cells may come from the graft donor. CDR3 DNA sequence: TGTGCCAGCAGCCGAACAACCGGGGCCGAAGCTTTCTTT. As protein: CASSRTTGAEAFF.